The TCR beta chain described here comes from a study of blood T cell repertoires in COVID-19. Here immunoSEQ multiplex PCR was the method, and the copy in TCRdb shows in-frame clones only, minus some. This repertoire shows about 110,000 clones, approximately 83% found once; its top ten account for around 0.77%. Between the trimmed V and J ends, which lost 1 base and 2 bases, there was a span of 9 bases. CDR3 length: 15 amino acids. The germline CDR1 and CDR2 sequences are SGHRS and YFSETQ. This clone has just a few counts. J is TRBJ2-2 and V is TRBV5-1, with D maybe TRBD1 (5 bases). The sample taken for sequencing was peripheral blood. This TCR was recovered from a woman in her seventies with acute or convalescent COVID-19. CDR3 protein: CASSLRQGNTGELFF. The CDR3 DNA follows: TGCGCCAGCAGCTTGCGGCAGGGCAACACCGGGGAGCTGTTTTTT.